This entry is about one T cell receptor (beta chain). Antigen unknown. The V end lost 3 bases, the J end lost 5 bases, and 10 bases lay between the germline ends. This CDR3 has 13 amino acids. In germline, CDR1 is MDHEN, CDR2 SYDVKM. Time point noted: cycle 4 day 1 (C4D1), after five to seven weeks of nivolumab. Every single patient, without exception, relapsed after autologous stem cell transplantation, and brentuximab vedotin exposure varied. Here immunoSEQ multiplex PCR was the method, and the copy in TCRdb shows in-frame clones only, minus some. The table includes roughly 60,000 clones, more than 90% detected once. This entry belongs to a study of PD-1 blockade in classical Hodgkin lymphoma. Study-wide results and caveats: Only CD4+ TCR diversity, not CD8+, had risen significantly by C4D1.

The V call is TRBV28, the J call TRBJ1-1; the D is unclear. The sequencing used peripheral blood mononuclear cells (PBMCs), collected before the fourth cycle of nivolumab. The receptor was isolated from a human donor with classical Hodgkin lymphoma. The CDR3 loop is CASSLEGGTEAFF. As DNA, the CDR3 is TGTGCCAGCAGTTTGGAGGGAGGGACTGAAGCTTTCTTT.